Shown below are 6 T cell receptor beta chains from a single sample sequenced in a study of T cells in Graves' hyperthyroidism and ophthalmopathy. Amplified TCR beta CDR3 regions derived from RNA transcripts. With the HTBI primer set, the TCR CDR3 went through a first round of RT-PCR. TCRdb redid the calling of the multiplex PCR reads with MiXCR, one entry per CDR3 protein. The sample has roughly 350,000 distinct CDR3 sequences, around 14% seen once; the top ten hold around 23%. Sample: blood. The receptors derive from a woman aged 25 to 39 with Graves' hyperthyroidism.

The V gene is TRBV28, the J gene TRBJ1-2; D not certain. V lost 4 bases and J 4 bases, leaving 13 bases between the germline ends. This CDR3 spans 14 amino acids. Germline loops: CDR1 MDHEN, CDR2 SYDVKM. DNA for the CDR3: TGTGCCAGCAGTTCCGGACGGATTGCCTATGGCTACACCTTC. As protein: CASSSGRIAYGYTF.

This clonotype was picked up many times. This chain connects TRBV12-3 or TRBV12-4 to TRBJ2-7, with TRBD2 matching over 8 bases. The CDR3 is 14 amino acids. Trimming at V came to 2 bases and at J to 0 bases, leaving 0 bases not matched to a gene. The DNA of the CDR3 is TGTGCCAGCAGTTTAAGCGGGAGCTCCTACGAGCAGTACTTC. Protein product: CASSLSGSSYEQYF.

A few counts support this clonotype. The chain is built from TRBV29-1 and TRBJ1-1; tentative D call: TRBD1 (5 bases). V lost 7 bases and J 11 bases, leaving 17 bases between the germline ends. This CDR3 has 11 amino acids. The germline gives CDR1 SQVTM, CDR2 ANQGSEA. As DNA, the CDR3 is TGCAGCGCCGTAGATTCACGGGGGGCTTTCTTT. Amino acids: CSAVDSRGAFF.

The V and J genes are TRBV29-1 and TRBJ2-1; 12 nucleotides line up with TRBD2. This CDR3 is 12 amino acids long. CDR1 and CDR2 from the germline V gene are SQVTM and ANQGSEA. V gave up 8 bases and J gave up 10 bases; unmatched junction bases: 6. The CDR3 bases are TGCAGCCCACTAGCGGGAGGAGGCGAGCAGTTCTTC. This encodes CSPLAGGGEQFF.

This sequence joins TRBV19 and TRBJ2-4; no reliable D call. The CDR3 is 15 amino acids. From germline, CDR1 is LNHDA and CDR2 SQIVND (reference sequence). Trimming removed 3 bases at V and 0 bases at J, with 9 bases between. The CDR3 DNA reads as TGTGCCAGTAGTATGATCGCGATAGCCAAAAACATTCAGTACTTC. This encodes CASSMIAIAKNIQYF.

This clonotype was seen ten or more times. The gene calls are TRBV28 and TRBJ2-3, with D possibly matching TRBD2 (6 bases). V was trimmed by 2 bases and J by 6 bases, leaving 27 bases between them. The CDR3 runs to 19 residues. CDR1 is MDHEN, CDR2 SYDVKM, per germline. The CDR3, as DNA: TGTGCCAGCAGTTTAACCCCCCTCCGACTAGACCCAATGGTGGATACGCAGTATTTT. Protein sequence: CASSLTPLRLDPMVDTQYF.